Presented here are 3 T cell receptor beta chains from one specimen sequenced in a study of T cell changes during pregnancy in multiple sclerosis (dated by TCRdb to about 2019). The library was made by the immunoSEQ multiplex PCR assay. TCRdb retrieved this table from immuneACCESS and kept in-frame rearrangements only. Not all clones are present; in checked studies, unresolved V genes account for under half, and no reason is known for the remainder. Counted in this sample were 40,000 to 60,000 clones; 94% of them appeared once. Of the sample, 0.4% to 0.6% is held by the ten largest clones. This specimen consisted of CD4+ T cells from peripheral blood mononuclear cells, obtained in the first trimester of pregnancy. The origin of the receptors is a female donor with multiple sclerosis, enrolled in a pregnancy study.

This rearrangement joins TRBV6-1 to TRBJ1-2; maybe TRBD1 (6 bases). The CDR3 loop spans 14 amino acids. The germline V gene encodes CDR1 MNHNS and CDR2 SASEGT. V lost 3 bases and J lost 1, with 9 bases in between. CDR3 DNA sequence: TGTGCCAGCAGTGAGACAGGTGATAACTATGGCTACACCTTC. Residues: CASSETGDNYGYTF.

The chain has TRBV6-5 and TRBJ1-1, with D maybe TRBD1 (6 bases). The V and J ends lost 6 bases and 2 bases respectively, with 13 bases between them. The CDR3 loop spans 14 amino acids. Germline V gene lookup returns CDR1 MNHEY and CDR2 SVGAGI. For the CDR3, the DNA is TGTGCCAGCAGCCAGAGGACAGAAAACACTGAAGCTTTCTTT. It encodes CASSQRTENTEAFF.

The gene calls are TRBV5-1 and TRBJ2-2, with TRBD1 identical over 9 bases. Germline trimming cut 4 bases from V and 4 bases from J; bases unmatched to any gene: 5. CDR3 size: 15 residues. The V gene's germline CDR1 is SGHRS and CDR2 YFSETQ. The DNA for the CDR3 is TGCGCCAGCAGCAATACAGGGGGCCGCACCGGGGAGCTGTTTTTT. Translation: CASSNTGGRTGELFF.